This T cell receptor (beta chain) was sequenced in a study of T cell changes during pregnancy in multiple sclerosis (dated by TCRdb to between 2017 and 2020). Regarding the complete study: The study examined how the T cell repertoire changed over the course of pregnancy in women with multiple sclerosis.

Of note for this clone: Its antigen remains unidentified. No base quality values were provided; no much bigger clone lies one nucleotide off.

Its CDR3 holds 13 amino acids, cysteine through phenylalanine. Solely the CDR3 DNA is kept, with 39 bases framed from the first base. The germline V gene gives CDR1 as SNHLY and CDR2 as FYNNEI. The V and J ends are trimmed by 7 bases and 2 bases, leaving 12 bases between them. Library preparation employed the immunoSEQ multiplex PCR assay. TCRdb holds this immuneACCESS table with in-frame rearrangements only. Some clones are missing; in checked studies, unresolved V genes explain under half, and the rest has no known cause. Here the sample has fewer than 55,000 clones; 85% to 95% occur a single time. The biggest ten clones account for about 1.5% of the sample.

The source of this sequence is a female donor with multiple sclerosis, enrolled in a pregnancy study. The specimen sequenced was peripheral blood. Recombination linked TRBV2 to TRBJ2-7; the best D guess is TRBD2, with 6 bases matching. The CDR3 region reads CASTRGTPYEQYF. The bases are TGTGCCAGCACCCGAGGGACTCCCTACGAGCAGTACTTC.